These T cell receptor beta chains were read from a single sample in a study of T cell responses to AZD1222 COVID-19 vaccine. Sequencing used immunoSEQ multiplex PCR; TCRdb keeps in-frame clones, though not all of them. This table has 70,000 to 85,000 clones, about nine tenths appearing once. The source material was peripheral blood, sampled on day 0 of AZD1222 vaccination. The receptors here all came from an adult in good health. Both conserved end residues are part of each CDR3. D genes are given only for firm matches. Some rows have no size entry. The others give once, few or many, or a class for an expanded clone.

abundance: .
v_gene: TRBV5-1
j_gene: TRBJ1-1
d_gene: TRBD1
CDR3nt: TGCGCCAGCAGCTGGACCGCAGGGGGGACTGAAGCTTTCTTT
CDR3aa: CASSWTAGGTEAFF

abundance: .
v_gene: TRBV24-1
j_gene: TRBJ2-2
d_gene: .
CDR3nt: TGTGCCACCGGGGGTCCCTTAGACAGCCAGAACACCGGGGAGCTGTTTTTT
CDR3aa: CATGGPLDSQNTGELFF

abundance: .
v_gene: TRBV10-3
j_gene: TRBJ1-5
d_gene: TRBD1
CDR3nt: TGTGCCATCAGCCCCGACAGGGGGAGCGGGCAGCCCCAGCATTTT
CDR3aa: CAISPDRGSGQPQHF

abundance: .
v_gene: TRBV21-1
j_gene: TRBJ2-7
d_gene: .
CDR3nt: TGTGCCAGCAGCAAACCCCAGGGACATCGCGACGAGCAGTACTTC
CDR3aa: CASSKPQGHRDEQYF

abundance: .
v_gene: TRBV4-2
j_gene: TRBJ1-1
d_gene: TRBD1
CDR3nt: TGTGCCAGCAGCCCGGGACAGCGGAACACTGAAGCTTTCTTT
CDR3aa: CASSPGQRNTEAFF

abundance: .
v_gene: TRBV6-5
j_gene: TRBJ1-5
d_gene: .
CDR3nt: TGTGCCAGCAGCCGGAGTAGCAATCAGCCCCAGCATTTT
CDR3aa: CASSRSSNQPQHF

abundance: once
v_gene: TRBV2
j_gene: TRBJ2-6
d_gene: .
CDR3nt: TGTGCCAGCGTGGCCAGGGAGCGGGCTGGGGCCAACGTCCTGACTTTC
CDR3aa: CASVARERAGANVLTF

abundance: .
v_gene: TRBV5-5
j_gene: TRBJ1-5
d_gene: .
CDR3nt: TGTGCCAGCAGCTTGAGGCAGGGTGGGATCCAGCCCCAGCATTTT
CDR3aa: CASSLRQGGIQPQHF

abundance: .
v_gene: TRBV7-2
j_gene: TRBJ2-7
d_gene: .
CDR3nt: TGTGCCAGCAGTTTAACTAGAAACGAGCAGTACTTC
CDR3aa: CASSLTRNEQYF

abundance: .
v_gene: TRBV30
j_gene: TRBJ2-1
d_gene: .
CDR3nt: TGTGCCTGGAGCCGGAGGGGGGGTCACTACAATGAGCAGTTCTTC
CDR3aa: CAWSRRGGHYNEQFF

abundance: .
v_gene: TRBV19
j_gene: TRBJ2-5
d_gene: TRBD2
CDR3nt: TGTGCCAGTAGCCCGACCCTGACTAGCGGGCACCCTTTCGCCCAGTACTTC
CDR3aa: CASSPTLTSGHPFAQYF

abundance: .
v_gene: TRBV19
j_gene: TRBJ2-5
d_gene: .
CDR3nt: TGTGCCAGTAGTATGTTGTCAGAGCGAGGGGGGGGACAAGAGACCCAGTACTTC
CDR3aa: CASSMLSERGGGQETQYF

abundance: .
v_gene: TRBV10-1
j_gene: TRBJ1-1
d_gene: TRBD1
CDR3nt: TGCGCCAGCCGGACAGGGTTCGACACTGAAGCTTTCTTT
CDR3aa: CASRTGFDTEAFF

abundance: few
v_gene: TRBV9
j_gene: TRBJ2-7
d_gene: TRBD1
CDR3nt: TGTGCCAGCAGCAACCGGGACAGGGGGAGGGAGCAGTACTTC
CDR3aa: CASSNRDRGREQYF

abundance: few
v_gene: TRBV28
j_gene: TRBJ2-7
d_gene: TRBD1
CDR3nt: TGTGCCAGCACCAAGGACAGGTACGAGCAGTACTTC
CDR3aa: CASTKDRYEQYF

abundance: .
v_gene: TRBV9
j_gene: TRBJ1-5
d_gene: .
CDR3nt: TGTGCCAGCAGCGTGAAGGCAGAGGGTCAGCCCCAGCATTTT
CDR3aa: CASSVKAEGQPQHF

abundance: .
v_gene: TRBV24-1
j_gene: TRBJ2-1
d_gene: TRBD1
CDR3nt: TGTGCCACCAGTGATCCTCACCGGGACAGGGGGTTCCACGAGCAGTTCTTC
CDR3aa: CATSDPHRDRGFHEQFF

abundance: once
v_gene: TRBV4-2
j_gene: TRBJ2-6
d_gene: .
CDR3nt: TGTGCCAGCAGCCAAGAGAGTTTTGCTGGGGCCAACGTCCTGACTTTC
CDR3aa: CASSQESFAGANVLTF

abundance: .
v_gene: TRBV6-6
j_gene: TRBJ2-7
d_gene: TRBD2
CDR3nt: TGTGCCAGCAGTCAAATTCTTAGCGGGAGAGACTCCTACGAGCAGTACTTC
CDR3aa: CASSQILSGRDSYEQYF

abundance: .
v_gene: TRBV30
j_gene: TRBJ1-1
d_gene: TRBD1
CDR3nt: TGTGCCTGGAGACAGGGGGGAATCACTGAAGCTTTCTTT
CDR3aa: CAWRQGGITEAFF

abundance: .
v_gene: TRBV2
j_gene: TRBJ2-7
d_gene: .
CDR3nt: TGTGCCAGCGGGGTTGATCCCTACGAGCAGTACTTC
CDR3aa: CASGVDPYEQYF

abundance: .
v_gene: TRBV5-1
j_gene: TRBJ2-3
d_gene: .
CDR3nt: TGCGCCAGCAGGAGTATCAGCGGCACAGATACGCAGTATTTT
CDR3aa: CASRSISGTDTQYF

abundance: .
v_gene: TRBV30
j_gene: TRBJ1-4
d_gene: .
CDR3nt: TGTGCCTGGAGTGAAGGGGATGAAAAACTGTTTTTT
CDR3aa: CAWSEGDEKLFF

abundance: .
v_gene: TRBV11-3
j_gene: TRBJ2-1
d_gene: TRBD2
CDR3nt: TGTGCCAGCAGCTTAGCGGGAGGTATTAACAATGAGCAGTTCTTC
CDR3aa: CASSLAGGINNEQFF

abundance: many
v_gene: TRBV7-2
j_gene: TRBJ1-4
d_gene: .
CDR3nt: TGTGCCAGCAGCTGGGACACATTTAATGAAAAACTGTTTTTT
CDR3aa: CASSWDTFNEKLFF

abundance: .
v_gene: TRBV7-2
j_gene: TRBJ2-5
d_gene: TRBD2
CDR3nt: TGTGCCAGCAGCTGGGGGGGAGAAGAGACCCAGTACTTC
CDR3aa: CASSWGGEETQYF

abundance: .
v_gene: TRBV27
j_gene: TRBJ1-2
d_gene: .
CDR3nt: TGTGCCAGCACCTCGGGCACGAGAGTTCGATATGGCTACACCTTC
CDR3aa: CASTSGTRVRYGYTF

abundance: once
v_gene: TRBV19
j_gene: TRBJ1-4
d_gene: .
CDR3nt: TGTGCCAGTAGCACCCGGGGCACGGCTAATGAAAAACTGTTTTTT
CDR3aa: CASSTRGTANEKLFF

abundance: .
v_gene: TRBV23-1
j_gene: TRBJ2-7
d_gene: TRBD1
CDR3nt: TGCGCCAGCAGTCACAGGGGGTCCCCCTACGAGCAGTACTTC
CDR3aa: CASSHRGSPYEQYF